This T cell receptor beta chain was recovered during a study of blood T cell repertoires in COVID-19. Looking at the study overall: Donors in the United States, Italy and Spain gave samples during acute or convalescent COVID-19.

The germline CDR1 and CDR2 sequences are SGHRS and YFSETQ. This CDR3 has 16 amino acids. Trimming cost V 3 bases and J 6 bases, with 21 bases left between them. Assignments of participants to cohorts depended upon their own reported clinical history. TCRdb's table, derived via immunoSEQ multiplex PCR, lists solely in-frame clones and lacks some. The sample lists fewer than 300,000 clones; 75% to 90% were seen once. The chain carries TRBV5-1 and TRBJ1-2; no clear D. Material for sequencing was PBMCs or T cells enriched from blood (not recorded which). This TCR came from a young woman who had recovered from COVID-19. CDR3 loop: CASSSGGLRDGDGYTF. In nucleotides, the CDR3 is TGCGCCAGCAGCTCGGGAGGTCTACGAGACGGCGATGGCTACACCTTC.